This TCR beta chain derives from a study of T-cell memory formation after mild COVID-19. As for the study in general: The TCR clusters were mostly specific to one donor.

This CDR3 comprises 16 residues. The germline V and J ends were trimmed by 0 bases and 8 bases, with 19 bases remaining between them. The germline V gene encodes CDR1 SGHVS and CDR2 FQNEAQ. This clonotype was seen a handful of times. A 5'RACE reaction primed in the constant segment made cDNA libraries of TCR alpha and TCR beta, and these carried sample barcodes and UMIs. A single record per CDR3 protein comes from TCRdb applying MiXCR to the 5' RACE reads. The table includes roughly 170,000 distinct CDR3 sequences, less than 20% detected once. The chain employs TRBV7-8 and TRBJ1-2; a weak D match, TRBD1 (5 bases). This receptor was identified in a man younger than 30 who had mild COVID-19 (a few samples of this study predate the infection). Cell type and time point are not known. The specimen sequenced was PBMCs or a T cell subset sorted from them (not recorded which). CDR3 DNA: TGTGCCAGCAGCTTAGCACCCGCGGGGGTTCTTTCGGGCTACACCTTC. It codes for CASSLAPAGVLSGYTF.